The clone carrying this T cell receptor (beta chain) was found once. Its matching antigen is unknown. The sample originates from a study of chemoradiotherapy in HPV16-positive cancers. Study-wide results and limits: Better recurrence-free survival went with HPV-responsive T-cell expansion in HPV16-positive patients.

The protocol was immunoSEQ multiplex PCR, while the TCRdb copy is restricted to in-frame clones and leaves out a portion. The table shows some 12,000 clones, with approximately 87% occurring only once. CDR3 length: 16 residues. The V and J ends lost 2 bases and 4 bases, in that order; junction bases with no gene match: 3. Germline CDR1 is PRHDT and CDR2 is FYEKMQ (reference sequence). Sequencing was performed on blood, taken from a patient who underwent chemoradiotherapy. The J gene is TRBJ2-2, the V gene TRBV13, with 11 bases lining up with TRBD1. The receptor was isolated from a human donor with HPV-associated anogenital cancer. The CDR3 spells CASSLLGTGGTGELFF. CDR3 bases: TGTGCCAGCAGCTTATTAGGGACAGGGGGCACCGGGGAGCTGTTTTTT.